This T cell receptor beta chain originates from a study of cytomegalovirus exposure and HLA in healthy donors. Study conclusions and caveats: Later analysis showed TCR association rates varying by HLA locus, highest for DRB1 and lowest for HLA-C. It has been reported that TCR beta sequences accurately predicted the HLA-A and HLA-B alleles of most subjects. TRBV6-2, TRBV6-3 and some other V segments were unresolvable in 87-base-pair reads.

This PCR relied on a set of 60 Vbeta primers and 13 Jbeta primers. Repertoires were generated with immunoSEQ multiplex PCR, while TCRdb's copy carries only in-frame clones and drops some. The sample has some 140,000 clones, 65% to 85% seen once. Worth noting for this clone: Its antigen remains unidentified.

CDR3 length: 15 residues. Trimming removed 2 bases from V and 6 bases from J, with 14 bases in between. The germline gives CDR1 SGHKS, CDR2 YYEKEE (reference sequence). When sampled, the donors appeared nominally healthy, though they likely had unrecorded immune exposures. The receptor comes from a man between 18 and 29 years old in good health and CMV-seronegative. The sample taken for sequencing was PBMCs. This chain links TRBV5-5 with TRBJ2-2; D is perhaps TRBD1 (5 bases). This CDR3 reads CASSLNPGPSGELFF. The CDR3 DNA reads TGTGCCAGCAGCTTAAACCCAGGGCCCTCCGGGGAGCTGTTTTTT.